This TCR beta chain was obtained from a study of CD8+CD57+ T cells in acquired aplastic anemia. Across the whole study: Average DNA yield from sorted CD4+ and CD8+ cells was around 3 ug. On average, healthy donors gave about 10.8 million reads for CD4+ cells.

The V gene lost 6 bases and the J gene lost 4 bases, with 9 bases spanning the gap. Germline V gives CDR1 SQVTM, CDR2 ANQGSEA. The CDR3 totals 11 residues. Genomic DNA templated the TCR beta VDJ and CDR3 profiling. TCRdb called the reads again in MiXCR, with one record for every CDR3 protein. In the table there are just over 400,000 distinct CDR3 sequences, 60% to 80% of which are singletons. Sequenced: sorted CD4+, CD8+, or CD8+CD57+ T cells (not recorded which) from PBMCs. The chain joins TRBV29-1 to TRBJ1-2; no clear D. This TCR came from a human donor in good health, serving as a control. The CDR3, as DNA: TGCAGCGTGGACGGCCCCTATGGCTACACCTTC. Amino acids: CSVDGPYGYTF.